This T cell receptor (beta chain) originates from a study of T-cell memory formation after mild COVID-19. A note on this clonotype: The antigen is not known.

Study-wide results and limits: Among clones peaking at day 37 in the second wave, SARS-CoV-2 specificity remained unconfirmed.

In TCRdb, the 5' RACE reads were re-called with MiXCR into one record per CDR3 protein. The sample carries about 100,000 distinct CDR3 sequences, 13% to 15% recorded once. CDR1 is MNHEY, CDR2 SVGEGT, per germline. The CDR3 runs 16 residues. J was trimmed by 0 bases and V by 3 bases; bases with no gene match: 7. This chain links TRBV6-2 or TRBV6-3 with TRBJ1-2; 7 bases line up with TRBD1. The specimen sequenced was PBMCs or a T cell subset sorted from them (not recorded which). The origin of this receptor is a man aged 18 to 30 who had mild COVID-19 (a few samples of this study predate the infection). Cell type and time point are not known. The CDR3 region is CASSYLWDSPNYGYTF. The CDR3 bases are TGTGCCAGCAGTTATTTGTGGGACAGCCCTAACTATGGCTACACCTTC.